The TCR beta chain under discussion was sequenced for a study of CD8 T cells in Susac syndrome. Sequencing of TCR beta drew on CD8+ and CD4+ T cells from blood. Relapsing-remitting disease, either stable or active, was present in the multiple sclerosis controls, who were treatment-naive patients. The authors negatively isolated CD8+ and CD4+ T cells and FACS-enriched TEMRA cells. RNA was extracted with the RNeasy kit, and a quantity of roughly 0.5 to 1 ug was reverse transcribed using random hexamers. A multiplex approach, immunoSEQ multiplex PCR, amplified TCR beta CDR3 across 54 Vbeta and 13 Jbeta. TCRdb re-called the immunoSEQ multiplex PCR reads through MiXCR, storing one row per CDR3 protein. Here the sample spans roughly 120,000 distinct CDR3 sequences, around 94% being singletons. The TCR was taken from a human donor with multiple sclerosis. What was sequenced was CD4+ T cells from PBMCs.

CDR3 in DNA: TGTGCCAGTAGACTCGGGGATTACAGGGGCTCTGGAAACACCATATATTTT. Encoded protein: CASRLGDYRGSGNTIYF. The chain joins TRBV19 to TRBJ1-3; TRBD1 agrees at 7 bases. V lost 6 bases, J lost 0 bases, and 11 bases stayed unmatched. The CDR3 spans 17 residues. Germline lookup yields CDR1 LNHDA and CDR2 SQIVND (reference sequence).